A single sample gave rise to the 19 T cell receptor beta chains below, sequenced in a study of neoadjuvant nivolumab and ipilimumab in lung cancer. The method was immunoSEQ multiplex PCR; TCRdb's version includes in-frame clones alone and lacks a portion of them. This table holds about 4,000 clones, 75% to 85% found once. The sample consisted of peripheral blood, taken after neoadjuvant nivolumab, alone or with ipilimumab, at or shortly before surgery. Source of these receptors: an adult with non-small cell lung cancer.

This clone was seen just once. The chain combines TRBV29-1 with TRBJ1-2; D is ambiguous. V gave up 5 bases and J gave up 1 base, with 14 bases separating them. The CDR3 is 14 residues long. Germline loops: CDR1 SQVTM, CDR2 ANQGSEA. The CDR3 sequence is CSVPRGNHNYGYTF. CDR3 in DNA: TGCAGCGTTCCCCGCGGAAACCATAACTATGGCTACACCTTC. The whole variable domain, filled in from reference TRBV29-1 and TRBJ1-2, reads SAVISQKPSRDICQRGTSLTIQCQVDSQVTMMFWYRQQPGQSLTLIATANQGSEATYESGFVIDKFPISRPNLTFSTLTVSNMSPEDSSIYLCSVPRGNHNYGYTFGSGTRLTVV.

This clone was recorded once. The same CDR3 is also encoded by other DNA sequences in this sample. The rearrangement links TRBV5-1 to TRBJ1-6, with D possibly matching TRBD1 (5 bases). V was cut by 7 bases and J by 7 bases, with 12 bases left in between. Germline CDR1 and CDR2: SGHRS and YFSETQ. The CDR3 is made up of 13 amino acids. CDR3 sequence (DNA): TGCGCCAGCTCCTTCGGGGACAATTCACCCCTCCACTTT. It codes for CASSFGDNSPLHF.

This chain links TRBV5-1 with TRBJ2-7, with D perhaps matching TRBD1 (5 bases). The germline V and J ends were trimmed by 0 bases and 3 bases, with 10 bases remaining between them. This CDR3 contains 14 residues. Germline V gene sequence: CDR1 SGHRS, CDR2 YFSETQ. The CDR3 nucleotides read TGCGCCAGCAGCTTGGCCGTAGGGGACTACGAGCAGTACTTC. The encoded protein is CASSLAVGDYEQYF.

This CDR3 is CASSRRTSRNEQFF. The CDR3 DNA is TGTGCCAGTAGTAGAAGGACTAGCCGCAATGAGCAGTTCTTC. The chain links TRBV19 to TRBJ2-1, with 8 bases matching TRBD2. The ends lost 4 bases at V and 6 bases at J; junction bases unmatched: 5. The CDR3 spans 14 residues. The V gene's germline CDR1 is LNHDA and CDR2 SQIVND (reference sequence).

This clone was seen a few times. The junction does not match germline at one end; this may be a read error. The chain carries TRBV19 and TRBJ2-1; D remains ambiguous. The CDR3 is 15 residues long. Germline V gives CDR1 LNHDA, CDR2 SQIVND (reference sequence). CDR3 DNA: TGTGCCAGTCGTATCCTCCATTTTCAGGTCGATGAGCAGTTCTTC. Encoded protein: CASRILHFQVDEQFF. Filled out from reference TRBV19 and TRBJ2-1, the complete variable domain reads DGGITQSPKYLFRKEGQNVTLSCEQNLNHDAMYWYRQDPGQGLRLIYYSQIVNDFQKGDIAEGYSVSREKKESFPLTVTSAQKNPTAFYLCASRILHFQVDEQFFGPGTRLTVL.

A few counts support this clone. The chain couples TRBV28 to TRBJ2-3, with 8 positions matching TRBD2. Germline V gene lookup returns CDR1 MDHEN and CDR2 SYDVKM. The J segment lost 9 bases and the V segment lost 4 bases, leaving 18 bases of the junction unmatched. The CDR3 covers 17 residues. The CDR3: CASSSSQAVAGMETQYF. The CDR3 DNA reads as TGTGCCAGCAGTTCCTCCCAGGCGGTAGCGGGAATGGAAACGCAGTATTTT.

The CDR3: CASSVGGDRRYEQYF. DNA for the CDR3: TGTGCCAGCAGCGTAGGGGGCGACAGACGATACGAGCAGTACTTC. The V gene is TRBV9, the J gene TRBJ2-7; TRBD1 is a possible D gene (5 bases). There are 15 residues in the CDR3. V dropped 0 bases and J dropped 4 bases, with 14 bases sitting between them. CDR1 SGDLS and CDR2 YYNGEE come from the germline V gene.

The genes are TRBV5-1 and TRBJ1-1, with 7 bases identical to TRBD1. Germline-derived CDR1 and CDR2 are SGHRS and YFSETQ. This CDR3 has 16 amino acids. Trimming cost V 4 bases and J 2 bases; bases outside gene matches: 11. The CDR3 DNA reads as TGCGCCAGCAGCCGCGTAACAGGGGATCACAACACTGAAGCTTTCTTT. It encodes CASSRVTGDHNTEAFF.

V gene TRBV5-1 combines with J gene TRBJ2-2, with 8 bases lining up with TRBD1. Germline assignment: CDR1 SGHRS and CDR2 YFSETQ. V shed 5 bases and J 1 base; nucleotides not matched to a gene: 1. The CDR3 is made up of 14 amino acids. CDR3 protein: CASRDRENTGELFF. The CDR3, as DNA: TGCGCCAGCAGGGACAGGGAGAACACCGGGGAGCTGTTTTTT.

The genes are TRBV5-1 and TRBJ2-3; D might be TRBD1 (5 bases). Germline loops: CDR1 SGHRS, CDR2 YFSETQ. V lost 5 bases, J lost 4 bases, and 17 bases lay in between. The CDR3 covers 15 residues. The CDR3 DNA reads as TGCGCCAGCAGAGGCTCAGGGTTTAGTTCAGATACGCAGTATTTT. Amino acids: CASRGSGFSSDTQYF.

This clone has just a few counts. The rearrangement joins TRBV7-8 to TRBJ2-7; D unresolved. The V gene's germline CDR1 is SGHVS and CDR2 FQNEAQ. Deletions cut 2 bases from V and 3 bases from J, with 14 bases between. The CDR3 is 15 residues long. CDR3 nucleotides: TGTGCCAGCAGCTTAAGGCCAAGTGTCGTCTACGAGCAGTACTTC. Encoded protein: CASSLRPSVVYEQYF.

This clone was detected a few times. The gene calls are TRBV4-1 and TRBJ2-1; 8 bases are a match to TRBD2. Trimming removed 1 base from V and 8 bases from J; junction bases left unmatched: 4. This CDR3 contains 14 residues. Germline V CDR1 and CDR2: MGHRA, YSYEKL. CDR3 DNA: TGCGCCAGCAGCCAAGCGGGGGGGCCCCATGAGCAGTTCTTC. It yields the protein CASSQAGGPHEQFF.

The count of this clone is one. This chain links TRBV29-1 with TRBJ1-3; D is ambiguous. V was shortened by 2 bases and J by 3 bases, with 5 bases between the two germline ends. From germline, CDR1 is SQVTM and CDR2 ANQGSEA. The CDR3 consists of 12 residues. The CDR3 nucleotides read TGCAGCGTTGAATCCGGTGGAAACACCATATATTTT. Protein product: CSVESGGNTIYF.

The chain joins TRBV7-9 to TRBJ1-2; D remains unclear. V gave up 2 bases and J gave up 5 bases, with 6 bases separating them. Germline loops: CDR1 SEHNR, CDR2 FQNEAQ (reference sequence). CDR3 size: 12 residues. The CDR3 bases are TGTGCCAGCAGCTTACAGGAGTATGGCTACACCTTC. The encoded protein is CASSLQEYGYTF.

This sequence joins TRBV12-5 and TRBJ2-1, with TRBD2 matching 7 bases. Germline CDR1 LGHNT, CDR2 FRNRAP. The CDR3 is 17 residues long. V was pared by 2 bases and J by 6 bases, with 13 bases of the junction left unmatched. The CDR3 DNA reads as TGTGCTAGTGGTTTGCGGGGGGAATTGGGAATCGTCAATGAGCAGTTCTTC. It translates to CASGLRGELGIVNEQFF.

V is TRBV4-1 and J is TRBJ2-1; TRBD2 is a possible D gene (6 bases). The V and J ends lost 0 bases and 1 base respectively, with 10 bases between them. Looked up from germline, CDR1 is MGHRA and CDR2 is YSYEKL. This CDR3 spans 16 amino acids. The CDR3 DNA reads as TGCGCCAGCAGCCAAGATCCGGGGGATTCCTACAATGAGCAGTTCTTC. Residues: CASSQDPGDSYNEQFF.

V is TRBV2 and J is TRBJ1-2; no clear D gene. Deletions cut 3 bases from V and 4 bases from J, with 9 bases between. Germline V gives CDR1 SNHLY, CDR2 FYNNEI. The CDR3 runs to 13 residues. The CDR3 DNA sequence: TGTGCCAGCAGTGAGGTCTCCGCCTATGGCTACACCTTC. It translates to CASSEVSAYGYTF.

The chain links TRBV10-2 to TRBJ2-3, with D tentatively TRBD1 or TRBD2 (5 bases each). The germline CDR1 and CDR2 sequences are WSHSY and SAAADI. The CDR3 has 17 residues. Trimming pared 5 bases from V and 0 bases from J, leaving 18 bases between. CDR3 amino acids: CASSPWSGAPSTDTQYF. CDR3 coding DNA: TGCGCCAGCAGTCCATGGTCCGGGGCACCTAGCACAGATACGCAGTATTTT.

This clone came up a few times. The rearrangement uses TRBV4-1 and TRBJ1-6; tentative D call: TRBD1 (5 bases). Trimming pared 1 base from V and 8 bases from J, leaving 9 bases between. Germline assignment: CDR1 MGHRA and CDR2 YSYEKL. The CDR3 consists of 14 residues. In nucleotides, the CDR3 is TGCGCCAGCAGCCAAGGACAGTCCTATTCACCCCTCCACTTT. The encoded protein is CASSQGQSYSPLHF.